This T cell receptor beta chain is from a study of OX40 agonist ivuxolimab in advanced cancers. Study summary: Head and neck, renal cell, melanoma or hepatocellular carcinoma were the cancers that dose-escalation patients had. Three patients had partial responses: one hepatocellular carcinoma, two cutaneous melanoma.

TCRdb keeps only in-frame clones here, not all; method: immunoSEQ multiplex PCR. The table shows around 46,000 clones, with 82% occurring only once. CDR3 length equals 18 residues. V was clipped by 0 bases and J by 6 bases; unmatched bases: 12. Germline V gene sequence: CDR1 MGHRA, CDR2 YSYEKL. The sample consisted of CD4+ or CD8+ T cells sorted from blood, taken in a trial of the OX40 agonist ivuxolimab. The clonotype was recovered from an adult with an advanced solid tumor such as melanoma, head and neck, liver or kidney cancer. This chain joins TRBV4-1 and TRBJ2-2, with TRBD1 matching over 8 bases. The CDR3 DNA reads TGCGCCAGCAGCCAAGATCGTGGGGGCAGGGGGCTGCCCGGGGAGCTGTTTTTT. Encoded protein: CASSQDRGGRGLPGELFF.